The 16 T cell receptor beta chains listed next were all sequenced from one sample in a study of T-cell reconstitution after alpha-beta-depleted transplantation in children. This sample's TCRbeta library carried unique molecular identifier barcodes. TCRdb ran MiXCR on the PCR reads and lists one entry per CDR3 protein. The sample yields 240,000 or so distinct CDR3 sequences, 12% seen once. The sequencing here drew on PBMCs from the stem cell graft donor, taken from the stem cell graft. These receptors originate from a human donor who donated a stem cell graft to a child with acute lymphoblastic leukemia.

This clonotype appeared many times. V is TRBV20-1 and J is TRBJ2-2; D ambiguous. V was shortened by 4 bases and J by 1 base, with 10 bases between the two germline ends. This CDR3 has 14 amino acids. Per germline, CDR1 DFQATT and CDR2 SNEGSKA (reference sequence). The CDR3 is CSATPTRNTGELFF. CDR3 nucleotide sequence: TGCAGTGCTACTCCGACAAGGAACACCGGGGAGCTGTTTTTT.

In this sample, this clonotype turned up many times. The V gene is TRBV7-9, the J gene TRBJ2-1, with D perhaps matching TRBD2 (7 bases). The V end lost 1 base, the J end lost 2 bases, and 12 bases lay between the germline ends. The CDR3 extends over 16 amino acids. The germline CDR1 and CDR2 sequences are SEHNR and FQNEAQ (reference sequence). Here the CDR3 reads CASSLDQGRAYNEQFF. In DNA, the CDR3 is TGTGCCAGCAGCTTAGATCAGGGGAGGGCCTACAATGAGCAGTTCTTC.

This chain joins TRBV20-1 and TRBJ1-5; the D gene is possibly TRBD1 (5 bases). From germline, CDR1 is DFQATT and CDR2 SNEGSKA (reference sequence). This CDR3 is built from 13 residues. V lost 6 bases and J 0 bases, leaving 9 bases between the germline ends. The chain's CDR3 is CSAFDSSNQPQHF. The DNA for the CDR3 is TGCAGTGCCTTCGACAGTAGCAATCAGCCCCAGCATTTT.

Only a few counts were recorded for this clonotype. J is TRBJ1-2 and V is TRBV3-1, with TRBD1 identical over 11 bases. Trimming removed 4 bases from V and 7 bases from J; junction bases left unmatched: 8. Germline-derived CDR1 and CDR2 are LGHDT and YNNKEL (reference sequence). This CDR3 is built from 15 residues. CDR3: CASSPLEDRGPGYTF. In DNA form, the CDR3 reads TGTGCCAGCAGCCCCCTTGAGGACAGGGGGCCTGGCTACACCTTC.

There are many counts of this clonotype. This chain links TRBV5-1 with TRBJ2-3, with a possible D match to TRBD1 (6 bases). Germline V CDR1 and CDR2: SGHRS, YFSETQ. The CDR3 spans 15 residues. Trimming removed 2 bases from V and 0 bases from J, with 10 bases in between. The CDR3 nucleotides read TGCGCCAGCAGCTTTCAGGGGCGAAGCACAGATACGCAGTATTTT. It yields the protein CASSFQGRSTDTQYF.

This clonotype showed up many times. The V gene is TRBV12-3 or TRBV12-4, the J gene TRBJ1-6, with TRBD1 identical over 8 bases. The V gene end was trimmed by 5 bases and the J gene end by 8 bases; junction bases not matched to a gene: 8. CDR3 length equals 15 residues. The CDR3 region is CASSRFGQGDSPLHF. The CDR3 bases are TGTGCCAGCAGTCGTTTCGGACAGGGTGATTCACCCCTCCACTTT.

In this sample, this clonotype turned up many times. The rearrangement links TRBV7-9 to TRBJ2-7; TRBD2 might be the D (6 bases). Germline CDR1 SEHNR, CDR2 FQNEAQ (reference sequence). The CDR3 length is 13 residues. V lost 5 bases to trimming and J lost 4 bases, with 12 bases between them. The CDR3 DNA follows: TGTGCCAGCAGCCTTCCGGGACTTTACGAGCAGTACTTC. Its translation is CASSLPGLYEQYF.

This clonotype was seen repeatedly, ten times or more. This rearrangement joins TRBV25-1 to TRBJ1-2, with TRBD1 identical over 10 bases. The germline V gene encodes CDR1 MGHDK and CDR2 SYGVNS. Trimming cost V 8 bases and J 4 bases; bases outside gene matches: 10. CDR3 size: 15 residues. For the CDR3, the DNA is TGTGCCAGCGGGACACCGGGACAGGGGTTCTATGGCTACACCTTC. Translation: CASGTPGQGFYGYTF.

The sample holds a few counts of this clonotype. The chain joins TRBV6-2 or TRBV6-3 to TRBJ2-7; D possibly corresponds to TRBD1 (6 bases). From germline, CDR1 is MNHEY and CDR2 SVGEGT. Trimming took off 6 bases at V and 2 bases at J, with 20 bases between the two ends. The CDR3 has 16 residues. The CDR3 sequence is CASSSTVTGRPYEQYF. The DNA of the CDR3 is TGTGCCAGCAGCTCAACCGTTACAGGGAGACCCTACGAGCAGTACTTC.

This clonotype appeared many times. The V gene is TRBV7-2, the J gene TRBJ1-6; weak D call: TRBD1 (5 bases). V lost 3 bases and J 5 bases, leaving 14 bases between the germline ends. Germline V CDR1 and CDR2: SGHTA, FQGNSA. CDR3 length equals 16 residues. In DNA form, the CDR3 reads TGTGCCAGCAGCTTGGGGGGGACGTCCCATAATTCACCCCTCCACTTT. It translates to CASSLGGTSHNSPLHF.

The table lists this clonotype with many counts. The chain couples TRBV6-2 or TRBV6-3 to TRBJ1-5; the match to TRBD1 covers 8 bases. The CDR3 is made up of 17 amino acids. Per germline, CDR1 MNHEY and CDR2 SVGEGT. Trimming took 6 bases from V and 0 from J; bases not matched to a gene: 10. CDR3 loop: CASRTLDRANSNQPQHF. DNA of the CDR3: TGTGCCAGCAGGACGCTGGACAGGGCGAATAGCAATCAGCCCCAGCATTTT.

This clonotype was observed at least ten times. The CDR3 DNA follows: TGCGCCAGCAGCCAAGTCAGGCAGGGTGACGGCTACACCTTC. Protein: CASSQVRQGDGYTF. This chain links TRBV4-3 with TRBJ1-2; TRBD1 is a possible D gene (5 bases). The CDR3 length is 14 residues. The V end lost 1 base, the J end lost 8 bases, and 14 bases lay between the germline ends. CDR1 LGHNA and CDR2 YSLEER come from the germline V gene.

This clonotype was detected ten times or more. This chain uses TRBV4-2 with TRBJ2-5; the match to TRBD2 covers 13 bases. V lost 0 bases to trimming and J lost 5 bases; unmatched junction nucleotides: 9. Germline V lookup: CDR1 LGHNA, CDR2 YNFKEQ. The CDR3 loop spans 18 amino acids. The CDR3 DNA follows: TGTGCCAGCAGCCAAGAACTAGCGGGGGGGCCGGCGTTCGAGACCCAGTACTTC. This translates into CASSQELAGGPAFETQYF.

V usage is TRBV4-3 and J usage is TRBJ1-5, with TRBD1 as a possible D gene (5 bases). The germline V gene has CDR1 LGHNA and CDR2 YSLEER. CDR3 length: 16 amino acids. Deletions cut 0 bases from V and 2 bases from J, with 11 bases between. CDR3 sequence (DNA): TGCGCCAGCAGCCAAGATTTTGGGGACGGCAATCAGCCCCAGCATTTT. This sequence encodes CASSQDFGDGNQPQHF.

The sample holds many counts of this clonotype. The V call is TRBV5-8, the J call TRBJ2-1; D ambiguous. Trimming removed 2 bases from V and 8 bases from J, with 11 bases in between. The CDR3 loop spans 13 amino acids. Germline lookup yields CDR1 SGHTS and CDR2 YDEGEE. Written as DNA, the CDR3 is TGTGCCAGCAGCTTATACCCACTCGATGAGCAGTTCTTC. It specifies CASSLYPLDEQFF.

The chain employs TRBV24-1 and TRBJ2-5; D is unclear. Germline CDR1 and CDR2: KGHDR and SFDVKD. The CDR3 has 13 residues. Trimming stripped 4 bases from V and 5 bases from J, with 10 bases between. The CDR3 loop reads CATSDSLVETQYF. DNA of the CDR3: TGTGCCACCAGTGACTCCTTAGTGGAGACCCAGTACTTC.